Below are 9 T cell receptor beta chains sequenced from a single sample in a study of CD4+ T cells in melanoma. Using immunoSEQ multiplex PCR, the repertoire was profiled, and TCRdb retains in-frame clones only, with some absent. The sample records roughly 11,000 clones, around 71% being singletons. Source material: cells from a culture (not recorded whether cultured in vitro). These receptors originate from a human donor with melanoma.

The CDR3 DNA reads as TGCGCCAGCAGCCCGGGACCGCAAGAGACCCAGTACTTC. It specifies CASSPGPQETQYF. This chain connects TRBV4-1 to TRBJ2-5; either TRBD1 or TRBD2 may supply D (5 bases each). The CDR3 covers 13 residues. CDR1 and CDR2 from the germline V gene are MGHRA and YSYEKL. V lost 4 bases and J 2 bases, leaving 8 bases between the germline ends.

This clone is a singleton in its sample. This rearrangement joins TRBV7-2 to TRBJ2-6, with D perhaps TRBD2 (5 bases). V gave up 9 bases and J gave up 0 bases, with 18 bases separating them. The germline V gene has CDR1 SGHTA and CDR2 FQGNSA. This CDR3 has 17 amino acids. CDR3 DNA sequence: TGTGCCAGGCCTCACTTGGCGGGTAGCTCTGGGGCCAACGTCCTGACTTTC. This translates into CARPHLAGSSGANVLTF.

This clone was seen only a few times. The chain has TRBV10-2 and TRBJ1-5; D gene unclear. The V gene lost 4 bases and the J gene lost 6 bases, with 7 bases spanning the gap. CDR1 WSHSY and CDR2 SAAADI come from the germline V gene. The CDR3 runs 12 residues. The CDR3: CASSGDRQPQHF. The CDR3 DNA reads TGCGCCAGCAGTGGGGATCGTCAGCCCCAGCATTTT.

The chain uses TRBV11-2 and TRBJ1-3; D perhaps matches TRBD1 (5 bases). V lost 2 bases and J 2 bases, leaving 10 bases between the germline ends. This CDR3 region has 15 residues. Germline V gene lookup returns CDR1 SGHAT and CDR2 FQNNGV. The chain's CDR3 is CASSLSRATGNTIYF. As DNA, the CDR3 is TGTGCCAGCAGCTTATCCAGGGCCACTGGAAACACCATATATTTT.

CDR3 nucleotide sequence: TGTGCCAGCAGTCCTCTACAGGGCTCACCCCTCCACTTT. This codes for CASSPLQGSPLHF. The V and J genes are TRBV6-5 and TRBJ1-6; maybe TRBD1 (6 bases). The CDR3 covers 13 residues. The ends were cut back, 5 bases at V and 10 bases at J, with 12 bases in the middle. Germline values: CDR1 MNHEY, CDR2 SVGAGI.

The CDR3 here is CASSQDPGGTYEQYF. The CDR3 DNA follows: TGCGCCAGCAGCCAAGATCCGGGCGGAACCTACGAGCAGTACTTC. The rearrangement joins TRBV4-3 to TRBJ2-7; unclear D gene. Germline CDR1 reads LGHNA; CDR2 reads YSLEER. The V end was cut by 0 bases, the J end by 2 bases, with 11 bases between. CDR3 size: 15 residues.

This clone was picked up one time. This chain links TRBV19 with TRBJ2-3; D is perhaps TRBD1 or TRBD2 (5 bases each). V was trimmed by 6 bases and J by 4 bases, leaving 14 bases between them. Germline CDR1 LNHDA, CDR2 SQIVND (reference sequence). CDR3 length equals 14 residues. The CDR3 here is CASRDLRGADTQYF. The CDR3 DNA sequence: TGTGCCAGTAGGGATCTGAGGGGCGCAGATACGCAGTATTTT.

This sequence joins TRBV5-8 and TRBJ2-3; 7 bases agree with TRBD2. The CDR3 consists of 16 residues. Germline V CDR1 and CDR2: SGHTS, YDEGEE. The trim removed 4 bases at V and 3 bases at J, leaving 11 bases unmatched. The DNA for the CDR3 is TGTGCCAGCAGCACCGGGACGGCCGGGAGGACAGATACGCAGTATTTT. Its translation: CASSTGTAGRTDTQYF.

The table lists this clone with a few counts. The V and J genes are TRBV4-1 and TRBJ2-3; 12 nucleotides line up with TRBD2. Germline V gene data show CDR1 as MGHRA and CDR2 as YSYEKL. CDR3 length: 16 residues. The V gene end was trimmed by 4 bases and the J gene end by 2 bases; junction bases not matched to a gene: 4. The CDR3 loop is CASSLRLAGDTDTQYF. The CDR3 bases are TGCGCCAGCAGCCTACGACTAGCGGGAGACACAGATACGCAGTATTTT.